Shown below are 29 T cell receptor beta chains from a single sample sequenced in a study of blood T cells in healthy people across ages. Together with a sample-barcoded 5' primer, a J-beta primer mix was included in a second PCR lasting about 6 to 11 cycles. TCRdb passed the 5' RACE reads through MiXCR, listing each CDR3 protein once. The table records 900,000 to 950,000 distinct CDR3 sequences, around 29% of them present only once. The sample was also reused in another study, on T cells of mothers and their children.

Sequences were obtained from blood. The receptors come from a woman between 40 and 50 years old in good health.

This clonotype was counted many times. The genes are TRBV20-1 and TRBJ2-7; 10 nucleotides agree with TRBD2. The V gene's germline CDR1 is DFQATT and CDR2 SNEGSKA (reference sequence). V was pared by 6 bases and J by 0 bases, with 5 bases of the junction left unmatched. The CDR3 runs 14 residues. CDR3 region: CSATSGGGSYEQYF. CDR3 DNA: TGCAGTGCCACAAGCGGGGGGGGCTCCTACGAGCAGTACTTC.

This clonotype was seen only once. This CDR3 reads CASGGQEPDTQYF. The CDR3 coding sequence is TGTGCCAGCGGCGGGCAGGAGCCAGATACGCAGTATTTT. The V and J genes are TRBV5-6 and TRBJ2-3; tentative D call: TRBD2 (5 bases). The CDR3 sequence is 13 residues long. The germline V gene encodes CDR1 SGHDT and CDR2 YYEEEE. Deletions cut 7 bases from V and 4 bases from J, with 13 bases between.

This clonotype was counted between two and nine times. The chain recombines TRBV20-1 with TRBJ2-5; D possibly corresponds to TRBD2 (6 bases). Trimming left V 3 bases short and J 4 bases short, with 12 bases between. This CDR3 comprises 13 residues. Per the germline V gene, CDR1 is DFQATT and CDR2 is SNEGSKA (reference sequence). CDR3 region: CSASSRGGETQYF. DNA of the CDR3: TGCAGTGCTAGTAGCCGGGGAGGAGAGACCCAGTACTTC.

This clonotype showed up many times. The chain combines TRBV7-9 with TRBJ2-3; D call uncertain. Between the trimmed V and J ends, which lost 3 bases and 0 bases, there was a span of 16 bases. This CDR3 is 17 amino acids long. Germline CDR1 SEHNR, CDR2 FQNEAQ (reference sequence). Written as DNA, the CDR3 is TGTGCCAGCAGCTTTGGGTTCGGACCTCCCAGCACAGATACGCAGTATTTT. Translation: CASSFGFGPPSTDTQYF.

This clonotype appeared a few times. The chain uses TRBV12-3 or TRBV12-4 and TRBJ2-5; 11 nucleotides match TRBD2. V trimming: 4 bases; J trimming: 4 bases; junction bases outside the gene matches: 5. This CDR3 has 15 amino acids. CDR3 nucleotide sequence: TGTGCCAGCAGTTCGGGACTAGCGGCGCCAGAGACCCAGTACTTC. Translation gives CASSSGLAAPETQYF.

This clonotype was picked up a small number of times. The chain joins TRBV29-1 to TRBJ2-7, with a weak D call TRBD2 (5 bases). The J call may be in error: the DNA end matches TRBJ2-5 better. Germline V gene data show CDR1 as SQVTM and CDR2 as ANQGSEA. The CDR3 length is 13 residues. Here the CDR3 reads CSVVILAPGTQYF. Here the CDR3 DNA reads TGCAGCGTTGTCATCCTAGCTCCGGGGACCCAGTACTTC.

This clonotype was seen more than once but under ten times. The chain joins TRBV12-3 or TRBV12-4 to TRBJ1-1, with no clear D. The CDR3 has 11 residues. The V end lost 4 bases, the J end lost 11 bases, and 11 bases lay between the germline ends. The CDR3 coding sequence is TGTGCCAGCAGTTACTCCGGCGGGGCTTTCTTT. Translating gives CASSYSGGAFF.

Notes on this clonotype: The germline gene is not matched at one end of the junction; a read error may be the cause. The chain recombines TRBV28 with TRBJ2-1; D is unresolved. The germline gives CDR1 MDHEN, CDR2 SYDVKM. The CDR3 has 13 amino acids. The CDR3 reads CASSLLLYSEQFF. The CDR3 region has the DNA TGTGCCAGCAGTCTCCTCCTTTACAGTGAGCAGTTCTTC. The whole variable domain, remainder taken from reference TRBV28 and TRBJ2-1, is DVKVTQSSRYLVKRTGEKVFLECVQDMDHENMFWYRQDPGLGLRLIYFSYDVKMKEKGDIPEGYSVSREKKERFSLILESASTNQTSMYLCASSLLLYSEQFFGPGTRLTVL.

This clonotype has just one count. Being one base from a much bigger clone, this may be a read error. The rearrangement uses TRBV3-1 and TRBJ2-7, with 8 bases lining up with TRBD1. The germline V gene has CDR1 LGHDT and CDR2 YNNKEL (reference sequence). J lost 3 bases, V lost 1 base, and 8 bases had no gene match. This CDR3 spans 16 amino acids. This CDR3 is CASSQVGVTGDYEQYF. The CDR3 DNA is TGTGCCAGCAGCCAAGTGGGGGTGACAGGGGACTACGAGCAGTACTTC.

V gene TRBV28 combines with J gene TRBJ2-7, with TRBD1 identical over 10 bases. In germline, CDR1 is MDHEN, CDR2 SYDVKM. J lost 4 bases, V lost 6 bases, and 9 bases had no gene match. The CDR3 spans 15 residues. The DNA for the CDR3 is TGTGCCAGCAGGTCCGGGACAGGGGCCTTGTACGAGCAGTACTTC. Translation gives CASRSGTGALYEQYF.

This clonotype was recorded a few times. The chain joins TRBV29-1 to TRBJ2-7; tentatively, D is TRBD1 (8 bases). Per germline, CDR1 SQVTM and CDR2 ANQGSEA. This CDR3 has 14 amino acids. The V and J ends lost 2 bases and 7 bases respectively, with 18 bases between them. The DNA for the CDR3 is TGCAGCGTTGAAAACAGGGGGGACTACAATGAGCAGTACTTC. Translating it yields CSVENRGDYNEQYF.

The V and J genes are TRBV29-1 and TRBJ1-1; D is undetermined. Germline loops: CDR1 SQVTM, CDR2 ANQGSEA. The CDR3 consists of 13 residues. Trimming left V 5 bases short and J 1 base short, with 11 bases between. The CDR3 spells CSVCGPTNTEAFF. CDR3 bases: TGCAGCGTTTGCGGACCCACGAACACTGAAGCTTTCTTT.

V usage is TRBV4-2 and J usage is TRBJ1-3; the match to TRBD1 covers 8 bases. CDR1 LGHNA and CDR2 YNFKEQ come from the germline V gene. CDR3 size: 17 residues. The J segment lost 0 bases and the V segment lost 2 bases, leaving 6 bases of the junction unmatched. In DNA form, the CDR3 reads TGTGCCAGCAGCCAACCGACAGGGGACCCCTCTGGAAACACCATATATTTT. Translation gives CASSQPTGDPSGNTIYF.

The rearrangement joins TRBV5-1 to TRBJ2-5; the match to TRBD1 covers 7 bases. Per the germline V gene, CDR1 is SGHRS and CDR2 is YFSETQ. Trimming removed 4 bases from V and 5 bases from J; junction bases left unmatched: 11. CDR3 length: 15 residues. The CDR3 region is CASSRTEIQGETQYF. The DNA for the CDR3 is TGCGCCAGCAGCCGTACAGAAATACAGGGGGAGACCCAGTACTTC. The whole variable domain, remainder taken from reference TRBV5-1 and TRBJ2-5, is KAGVTQTPRYLIKTRGQQVTLSCSPISGHRSVSWYQQTPGQGLQFLFEYFSETQRNKGNFPGRFSGRQFSNSRSEMNVSTLELGDSALYLCASSRTEIQGETQYFGPGTRLLVL.

The chain links TRBV28 to TRBJ1-1; weak D call: TRBD1 (5 bases). This CDR3 has 14 residues. Germline assignment: CDR1 MDHEN and CDR2 SYDVKM. The V end was cut by 10 bases, the J end by 7 bases, with 22 bases between. The CDR3, as DNA: TGTGCCAACAGCAAGGAGGGGTTCTCCCTTGAAGCTTTCTTT. The encoded protein is CANSKEGFSLEAFF.

Concerning this clonotype itself: Because it lacks the conserved phenylalanine or tryptophan at the end, this CDR3 is likely a read error. J is TRBJ2-3 and V is TRBV10-3; TRBD2 matches 8 bases. The CDR3 consists of 15 residues. CDR1 ENHRY and CDR2 SYGVKD come from the germline V gene. V lost 3 bases and J lost 6; bases outside the gene matches: 8. This chain's CDR3 is CAISDGEGLVDTQYL. The CDR3 DNA follows: TGTGCCATCAGTGACGGGGAGGGACTAGTCGATACGCAGTATTTG.

This rearrangement joins TRBV5-6 to TRBJ2-7; TRBD1 might be the D (5 bases). Germline loops: CDR1 SGHDT, CDR2 YYEEEE. Between the trimmed V and J ends, which lost 5 bases and 5 bases, there was a span of 14 bases. The CDR3 has 13 amino acids. CDR3 region: CASRRQGPDEQYF. CDR3 DNA: TGTGCCAGCAGGCGCCAGGGTCCCGACGAGCAGTACTTC.

The chain has TRBV12-3 or TRBV12-4 and TRBJ1-2, with 12 positions matching TRBD1. CDR3 length equals 15 residues. V was pared by 4 bases and J by 4 bases, with 4 bases of the junction left unmatched. The CDR3 DNA follows: TGTGCCAGCAGTTCGGGGACAGGGGGCGGCTATGGCTACACCTTC. It translates to CASSSGTGGGYGYTF.

This clonotype came up a few times. The V and J genes are TRBV7-3 and TRBJ1-1; no definite D call. The CDR3 has 13 residues. The germline gives CDR1 SGHTA, CDR2 FQGTGA. The V gene lost 2 bases and the J gene lost 7 bases, with 11 bases spanning the gap. In DNA, the CDR3 is TGTGCCAGCAGCTTAGGCAGAGCAAATGAAGCTTTCTTT. Translated: CASSLGRANEAFF.

To note about this clonotype: With a much larger clone just one base away, this may be a read error. The chain recombines TRBV20-1 with TRBJ2-1; D gene uncertain. Germline V lookup: CDR1 DFQATT, CDR2 SNEGSKA (reference sequence). The CDR3 extends over 15 amino acids. CDR3 amino acids: CSARDLTKWAYEQVF. CDR3 in DNA: TGCAGTGCTAGAGATCTCACCAAATGGGCGTATGAGCAGGTCTTC.

This clonotype has more than one count but fewer than ten. The chain has TRBV4-1 and TRBJ2-1; TRBD1 is a possible D gene (5 bases). V lost 2 bases and J 8 bases, leaving 13 bases between the germline ends. Germline loops: CDR1 MGHRA, CDR2 YSYEKL. CDR3 length: 14 residues. The CDR3 spells CASSQLGVGDEQFF. As DNA, the CDR3 is TGCGCCAGCAGCCAACTAGGGGTTGGGGATGAGCAGTTCTTC.

The chain is built from TRBV3-1 and TRBJ2-1; possible D gene TRBD2, 5 bases. This CDR3 is 12 amino acids long. V lost 1 base and J lost 9, with 7 bases in between. Germline V gives CDR1 LGHDT, CDR2 YNNKEL (reference sequence). The CDR3 bases are TGTGCCAGCAGCCAAGTAGCGAGTGAGCAGTTCTTC. Amino acids: CASSQVASEQFF.

V usage is TRBV18 and J usage is TRBJ1-5; D is undetermined. CDR3 length equals 15 residues. Looked up from germline, CDR1 is KGHSH and CDR2 is LQKENI. Between the trimmed V and J ends, which lost 3 bases and 6 bases, there was a span of 15 bases. DNA of the CDR3: TGTGCCAGCTCACCCACCTCGAACGTGGTTCAGCCCCAGCATTTT. This encodes CASSPTSNVVQPQHF.

The chain employs TRBV7-3 and TRBJ1-1, with TRBD1 identical over 8 bases. V was pared by 2 bases and J by 1 base, with 3 bases of the junction left unmatched. Germline V gene lookup returns CDR1 SGHTA and CDR2 FQGTGA. The CDR3 runs 15 residues. The CDR3 protein is CASSLEGQANTEAFF. The CDR3 DNA reads as TGTGCCAGCAGCTTAGAGGGACAGGCGAACACTGAAGCTTTCTTT.

This clonotype was detected only a few times. The chain recombines TRBV12-3 or TRBV12-4 with TRBJ1-2; no clear D. The CDR3 covers 14 residues. With 4 bases removed from V and 8 bases from J, the gap between germline ends came to 17 bases. The CDR3 nucleotides read TGTGCCAGCAGTTACGGTCAAGTGGTTGCGGGCTACACCTTC. Translating gives CASSYGQVVAGYTF.

V gene TRBV27 combines with J gene TRBJ1-1, with D possibly matching TRBD1 (5 bases). This CDR3 has 14 amino acids. V was shortened by 6 bases and J by 4 bases, with 15 bases between the two germline ends. Germline V gene lookup returns CDR1 MNHEY and CDR2 SMNVEV (reference sequence). The DNA of the CDR3 is TGTGCCAGCAGGGCGGGGGGAAGGGTCACTGAAGCTTTCTTT. The encoded protein is CASRAGGRVTEAFF.

On this clonotype: A much more abundant neighbour one base away suggests this may be a read error. The chain links TRBV4-3 to TRBJ2-1; D is unclear. The CDR3 contains 15 residues. CDR1 is LGHNA, CDR2 YSLEER, per germline. DNA of the CDR3: TGCGCCAGCAACCAAGATCCGGTAGGGAACTATGAGCAGTTCTTC. Its protein product is CASNQDPVGNYEQFF.

The chain uses TRBV3-1 and TRBJ2-3, with D possibly being TRBD1 or TRBD2 (5 bases each). CDR3 size: 14 residues. CDR1 and CDR2 from the germline V gene are LGHDT and YNNKEL (reference sequence). Trimming stripped 1 base from V and 3 bases from J, with 8 bases between. In nucleotides, the CDR3 is TGTGCCAGCAGCCAAGGGGACGGAACAGATACGCAGTATTTT. Translating it yields CASSQGDGTDTQYF.

Concerning this clonotype itself: Relative to the germline gene, one junction end is altered; a read error may explain this. The CDR3 sequence: CASSALGGVGANSPLHF. DNA for the CDR3: TGTGCCAGCAGCGCCCTGGGGGGGGTAGGAGCTAATTCACCTCTCCACTTT. The rearrangement joins TRBV9 to TRBJ1-6; maybe TRBD1 (5 bases). Per the germline V gene, CDR1 is SGDLS and CDR2 is YYNGEE. The CDR3 sequence is 17 residues long. The full variable domain, its missing parts supplied by reference TRBV9 and TRBJ1-6, is DSGVTQTPKHLITATGQRVTLRCSPRSGDLSVYWYQQSLDQGLQFLIQYYNGEERAKGNILERFSAQQFPDLHSELNLSSLELGDSALYFCASSALGGVGANSPLHFGNGTRLTVT.